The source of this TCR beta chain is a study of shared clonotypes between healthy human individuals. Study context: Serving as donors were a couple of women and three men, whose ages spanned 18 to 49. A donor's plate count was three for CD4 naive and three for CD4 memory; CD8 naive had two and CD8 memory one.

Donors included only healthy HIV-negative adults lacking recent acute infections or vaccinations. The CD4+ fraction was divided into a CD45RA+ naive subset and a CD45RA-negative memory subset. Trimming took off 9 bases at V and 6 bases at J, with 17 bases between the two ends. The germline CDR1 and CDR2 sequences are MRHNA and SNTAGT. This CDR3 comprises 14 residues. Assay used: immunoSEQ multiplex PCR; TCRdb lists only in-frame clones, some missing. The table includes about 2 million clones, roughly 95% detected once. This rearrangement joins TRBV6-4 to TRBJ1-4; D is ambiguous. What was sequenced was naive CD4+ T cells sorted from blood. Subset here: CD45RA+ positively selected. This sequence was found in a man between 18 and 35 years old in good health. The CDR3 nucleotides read TGTGCCAGTCTAGGTAGACAAACGGATGAAAAACTGTTTTTT. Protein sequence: CASLGRQTDEKLFF.